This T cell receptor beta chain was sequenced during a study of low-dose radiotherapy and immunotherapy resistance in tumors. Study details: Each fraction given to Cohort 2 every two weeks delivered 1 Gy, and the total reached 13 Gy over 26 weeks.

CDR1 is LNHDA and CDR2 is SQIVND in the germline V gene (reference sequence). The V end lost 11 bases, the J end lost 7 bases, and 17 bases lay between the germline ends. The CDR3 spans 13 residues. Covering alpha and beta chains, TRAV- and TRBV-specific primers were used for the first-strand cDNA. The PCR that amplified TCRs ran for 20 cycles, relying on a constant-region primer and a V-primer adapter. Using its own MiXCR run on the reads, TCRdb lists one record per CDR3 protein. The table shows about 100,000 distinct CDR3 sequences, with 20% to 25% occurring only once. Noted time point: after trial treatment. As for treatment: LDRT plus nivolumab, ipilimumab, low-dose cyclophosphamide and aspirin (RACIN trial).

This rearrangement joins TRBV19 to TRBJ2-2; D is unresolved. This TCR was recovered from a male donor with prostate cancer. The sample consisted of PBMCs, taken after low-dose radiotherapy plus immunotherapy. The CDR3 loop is CASCLGSFGELFF. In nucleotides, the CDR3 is TGTGCCTCGTGCCTCGGGTCCTTCGGGGAGCTGTTTTTT.